These 6 T cell receptor beta chains were all obtained from the same sample, sequenced in a study of blood T cell repertoires in COVID-19. The protocol was immunoSEQ multiplex PCR, while the TCRdb copy is restricted to in-frame clones and leaves out a portion. The sample consists of about half a million clones, 80% to 90% of them appearing once. The source material was peripheral blood. These receptors were obtained from a human donor in a cohort sampled during active COVID-19.

The chain employs TRBV2 and TRBJ2-1, with 10 bases aligning to TRBD2. The CDR3 consists of 15 residues. Per the germline V gene, CDR1 is SNHLY and CDR2 is FYNNEI. With 6 bases clipped from V and 6 bases from J, the junction kept 8 bases outside the gene matches. CDR3 sequence: CASSQAGGVGNEQFF. CDR3 DNA sequence: TGTGCCAGCAGCCAAGCGGGAGGGGTTGGCAATGAGCAGTTCTTC.

The rearrangement links TRBV19 to TRBJ1-5; D is possibly TRBD1 (6 bases). The CDR3 has 17 amino acids. Trimming took off 3 bases at V and 2 bases at J, with 17 bases between the two ends. The germline gives CDR1 LNHDA, CDR2 SQIVND (reference sequence). CDR3 sequence (DNA): TGTGCCAGTAGTATTCAGGGGCCTCCCGTCGGCAATCAGCCCCAGCATTTT. Residues: CASSIQGPPVGNQPQHF.

The J gene is TRBJ2-1, the V gene TRBV5-5; 9 nucleotides match TRBD2. The V gene end was trimmed by 0 bases and the J gene end by 7 bases; junction bases not matched to a gene: 5. The CDR3 spans 15 residues. Germline CDR1 SGHKS, CDR2 YYEKEE (reference sequence). CDR3 amino acids: CASSLVLAGNNEQFF. As DNA, the CDR3 is TGTGCCAGCAGCTTGGTCCTAGCGGGAAATAATGAGCAGTTCTTC. Full variable domain (rest looked up from reference TRBV5-5 and TRBJ2-1): DAGVTQSPTHLIKTRGQQVTLRCSPISGHKSVSWYQQVLGQGPQFIFQYYEKEERGRGNFPDRFSARQFPNYSSELNVNALLLGDSALYLCASSLVLAGNNEQFFGPGTRLTVL.

The rearrangement links TRBV7-9 to TRBJ2-7; 8 nucleotides align to TRBD1. V lost 3 bases, J lost 1 base, and 17 bases stayed unmatched. This CDR3 has 19 amino acids. The germline gives CDR1 SEHNR, CDR2 FQNEAQ (reference sequence). The CDR3 is CASSFLPGATGGRSYEQYF. In DNA form, the CDR3 reads TGTGCCAGCAGCTTCCTTCCAGGAGCAACAGGGGGGCGATCCTACGAGCAGTACTTC.

V is TRBV5-5 and J is TRBJ1-5; TRBD1 matches 7 bases. The CDR3 is made up of 14 amino acids. V lost 4 bases and J lost 5; bases outside the gene matches: 6. Looked up from germline, CDR1 is SGHKS and CDR2 is YYEKEE (reference sequence). The CDR3 here is CASSLGQKHQPQHF. DNA for the CDR3: TGTGCCAGCAGCCTGGGACAGAAACATCAGCCCCAGCATTTT.

CDR3 DNA sequence: TGTGCCTGGAGTGTACCGGTTATAAGTGGGGCCAACGTCCTGACTTTC. As protein: CAWSVPVISGANVLTF. The J gene is TRBJ2-6, the V gene TRBV30, with unresolved D. Germline assignment: CDR1 GTSNPN and CDR2 SVGIG (reference sequence). Trimming stripped 0 bases from V and 3 bases from J, with 12 bases between. The CDR3 has 16 residues. Together with reference TRBV30 and TRBJ2-6, the CDR3 gives the full variable domain: SQTIHQWPATLVQPVGSPLSLECTVEGTSNPNLYWYRQAAGRGLQLLFYSVGIGQISSEVPQNLSASRPQDRQFILSSKKLLLSDSGFYLCAWSVPVISGANVLTFGAGSRLTVL.